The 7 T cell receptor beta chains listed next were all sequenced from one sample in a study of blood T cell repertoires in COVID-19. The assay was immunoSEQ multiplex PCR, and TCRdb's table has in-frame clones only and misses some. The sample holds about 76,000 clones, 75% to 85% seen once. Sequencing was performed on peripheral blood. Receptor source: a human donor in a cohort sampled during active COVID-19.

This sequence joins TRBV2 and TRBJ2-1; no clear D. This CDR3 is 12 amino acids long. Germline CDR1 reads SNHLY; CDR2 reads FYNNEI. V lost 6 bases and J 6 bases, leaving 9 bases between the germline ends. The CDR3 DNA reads TGTGCCAGCAGAAGAGCAGGCAATGAGCAGTTCTTC. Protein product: CASRRAGNEQFF.

The CDR3 sequence is CASSPELAGSFTDTQYF. The CDR3 DNA sequence: TGTGCCAGCAGTCCCGAACTAGCGGGGAGCTTCACAGATACGCAGTATTTT. The rearrangement links TRBV28 to TRBJ2-3, with 10 bases that match TRBD2. From germline, CDR1 is MDHEN and CDR2 SYDVKM. The trim removed 5 bases at V and 2 bases at J, leaving 10 bases unmatched. The CDR3 runs to 17 residues.

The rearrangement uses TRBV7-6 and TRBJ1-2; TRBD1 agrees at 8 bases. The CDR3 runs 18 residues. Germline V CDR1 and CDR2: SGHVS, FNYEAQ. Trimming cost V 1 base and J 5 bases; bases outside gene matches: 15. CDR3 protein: CASSLGRGRRVRDYGYTF. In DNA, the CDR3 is TGTGCCAGCAGCTTAGGCAGGGGGCGAAGAGTGAGGGATTATGGCTACACCTTC.

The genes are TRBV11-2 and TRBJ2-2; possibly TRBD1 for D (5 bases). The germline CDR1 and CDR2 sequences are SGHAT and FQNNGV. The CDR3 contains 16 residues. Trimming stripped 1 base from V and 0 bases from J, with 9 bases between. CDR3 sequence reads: CASSLGWGPNTGELFF. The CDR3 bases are TGTGCCAGCAGCTTAGGCTGGGGCCCGAACACCGGGGAGCTGTTTTTT.

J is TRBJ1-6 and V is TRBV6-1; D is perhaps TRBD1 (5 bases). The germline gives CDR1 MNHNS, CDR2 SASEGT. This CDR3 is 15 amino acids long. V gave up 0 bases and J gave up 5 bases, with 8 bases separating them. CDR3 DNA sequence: TGTGCCAGCAGTGAAGCGGGGCAGAATAATTCACCCCTCCACTTT. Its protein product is CASSEAGQNNSPLHF.

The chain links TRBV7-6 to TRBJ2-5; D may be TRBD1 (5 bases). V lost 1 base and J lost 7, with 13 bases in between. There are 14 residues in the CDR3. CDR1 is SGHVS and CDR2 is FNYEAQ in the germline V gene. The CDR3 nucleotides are TGTGCCAGCAGCTTAGTTGGGCTAACAGGGACCCAGTACTTC. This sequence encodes CASSLVGLTGTQYF.

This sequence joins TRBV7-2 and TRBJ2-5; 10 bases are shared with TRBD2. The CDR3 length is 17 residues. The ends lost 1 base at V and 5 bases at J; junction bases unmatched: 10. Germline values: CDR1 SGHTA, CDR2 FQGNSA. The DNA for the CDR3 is TGTGCCAGCAGCTTAGTAGGCCTAGCGGGGGCGGGGGAGACCCAGTACTTC. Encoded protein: CASSLVGLAGAGETQYF.